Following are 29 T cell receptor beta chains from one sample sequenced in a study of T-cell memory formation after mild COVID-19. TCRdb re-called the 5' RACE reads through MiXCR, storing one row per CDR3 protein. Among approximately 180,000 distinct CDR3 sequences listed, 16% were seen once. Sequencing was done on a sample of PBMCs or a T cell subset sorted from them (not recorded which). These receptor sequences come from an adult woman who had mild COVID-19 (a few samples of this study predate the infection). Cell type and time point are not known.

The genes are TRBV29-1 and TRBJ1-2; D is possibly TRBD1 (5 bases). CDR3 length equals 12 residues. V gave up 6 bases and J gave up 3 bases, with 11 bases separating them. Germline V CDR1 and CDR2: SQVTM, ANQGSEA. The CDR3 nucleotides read TGCAGCGTGCGAGGGGCCCACTATGGCTACACCTTC. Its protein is CSVRGAHYGYTF.

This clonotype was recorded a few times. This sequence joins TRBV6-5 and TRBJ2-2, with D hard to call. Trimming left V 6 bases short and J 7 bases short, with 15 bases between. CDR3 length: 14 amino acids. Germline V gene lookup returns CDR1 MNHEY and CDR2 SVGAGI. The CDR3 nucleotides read TGTGCCAGCAGGATCCAAGAGAAGGTCGGGGAGCTGTTTTTT. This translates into CASRIQEKVGELFF.

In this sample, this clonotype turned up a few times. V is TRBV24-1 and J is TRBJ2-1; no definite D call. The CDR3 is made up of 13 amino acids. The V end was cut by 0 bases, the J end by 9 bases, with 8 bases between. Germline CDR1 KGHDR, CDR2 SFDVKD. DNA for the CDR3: TGTGCCACCAGTGATTTGAGGAGAGGTGAGCAGTTCTTC. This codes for CATSDLRRGEQFF.

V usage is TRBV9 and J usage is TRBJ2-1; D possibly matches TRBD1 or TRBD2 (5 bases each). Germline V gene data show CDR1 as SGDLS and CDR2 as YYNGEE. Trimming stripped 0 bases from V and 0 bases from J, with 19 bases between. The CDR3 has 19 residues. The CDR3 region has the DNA TGTGCCAGCAGCGTAGCTAGCTGGGACGCGCTAAGCTCCTACAATGAGCAGTTCTTC. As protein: CASSVASWDALSSYNEQFF.

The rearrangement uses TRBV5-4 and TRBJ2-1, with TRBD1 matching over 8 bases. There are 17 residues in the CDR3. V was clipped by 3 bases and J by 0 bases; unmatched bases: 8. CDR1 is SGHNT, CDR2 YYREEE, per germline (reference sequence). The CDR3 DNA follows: TGTGCCAGCAGCTCAGCACAGGGGGGAAGCTCCTACAATGAGCAGTTCTTC. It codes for CASSSAQGGSSYNEQFF.

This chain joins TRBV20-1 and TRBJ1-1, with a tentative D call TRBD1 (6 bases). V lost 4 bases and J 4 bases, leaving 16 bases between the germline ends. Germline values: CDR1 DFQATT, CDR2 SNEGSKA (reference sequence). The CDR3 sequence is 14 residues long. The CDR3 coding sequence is TGCAGTGCTAAGGGGGGACTCGAGATCACTGAAGCTTTCTTT. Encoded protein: CSAKGGLEITEAFF.

The CDR3 here is CSARPRPVGAKNIQYF. The CDR3 DNA sequence: TGCAGTGCTAGGCCTAGACCGGTGGGAGCCAAAAACATTCAGTACTTC. This chain connects TRBV20-1 to TRBJ2-4; D gene unclear. CDR1 and CDR2 (germline): DFQATT, SNEGSKA (reference sequence). Trimming shortened V by 3 bases and J by 0 bases, and 15 bases separated the two germline ends. There are 16 residues in the CDR3.

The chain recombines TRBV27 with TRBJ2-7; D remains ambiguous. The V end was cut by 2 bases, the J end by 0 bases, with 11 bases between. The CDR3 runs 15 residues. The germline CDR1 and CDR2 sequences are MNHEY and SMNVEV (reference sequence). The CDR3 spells CASSLAALSSYEQYF. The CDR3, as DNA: TGTGCCAGCAGTTTAGCAGCGTTGAGCTCCTACGAGCAGTACTTC.

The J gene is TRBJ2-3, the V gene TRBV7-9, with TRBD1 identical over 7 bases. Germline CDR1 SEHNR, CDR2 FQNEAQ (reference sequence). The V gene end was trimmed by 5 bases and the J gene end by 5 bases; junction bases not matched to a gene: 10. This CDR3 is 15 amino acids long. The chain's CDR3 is CASSGGQRRIDTQYF. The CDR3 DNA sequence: TGTGCCAGCAGCGGGGGACAGCGTCGTATAGATACGCAGTATTTT.

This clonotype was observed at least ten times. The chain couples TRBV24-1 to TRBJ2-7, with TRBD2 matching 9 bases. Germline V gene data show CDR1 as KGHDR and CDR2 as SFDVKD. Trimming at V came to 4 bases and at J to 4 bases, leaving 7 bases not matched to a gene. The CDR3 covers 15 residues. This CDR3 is CATSDSGTSRYEQYF. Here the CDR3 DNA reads TGTGCCACCAGTGACTCCGGGACTAGCCGGTACGAGCAGTACTTC.

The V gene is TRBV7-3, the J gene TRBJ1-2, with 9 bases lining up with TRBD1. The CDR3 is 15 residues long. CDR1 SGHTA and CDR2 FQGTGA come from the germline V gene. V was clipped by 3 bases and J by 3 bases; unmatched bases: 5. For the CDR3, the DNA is TGTGCCAGCAGCTTGAAGACAGGGGGGTACTATGGCTACACCTTC. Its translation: CASSLKTGGYYGYTF.

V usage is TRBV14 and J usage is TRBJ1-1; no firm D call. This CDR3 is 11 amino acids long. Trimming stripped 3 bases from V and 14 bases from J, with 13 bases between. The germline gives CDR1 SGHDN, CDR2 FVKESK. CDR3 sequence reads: CASSQHSKAFF. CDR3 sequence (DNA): TGTGCCAGCAGCCAGCACTCCAAGGCGTTCTTT.

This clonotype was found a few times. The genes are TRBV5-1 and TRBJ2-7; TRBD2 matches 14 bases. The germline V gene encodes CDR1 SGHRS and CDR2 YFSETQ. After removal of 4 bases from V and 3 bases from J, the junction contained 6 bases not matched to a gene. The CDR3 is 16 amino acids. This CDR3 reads CASSRGTSGGLYEQYF. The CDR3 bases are TGCGCCAGCAGCCGCGGGACTAGCGGGGGACTCTACGAGCAGTACTTC. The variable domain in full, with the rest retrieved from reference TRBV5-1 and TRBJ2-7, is KAGVTQTPRYLIKTRGQQVTLSCSPISGHRSVSWYQQTPGQGLQFLFEYFSETQRNKGNFPGRFSGRQFSNSRSEMNVSTLELGDSALYLCASSRGTSGGLYEQYFGPGTRLTVT.

CDR3 sequence reads: CASSPPGQAMNTEAFF. CDR3 nucleotide sequence: TGCGCCAGCAGCCCACCGGGACAGGCGATGAACACTGAAGCTTTCTTT. The chain has TRBV5-1 and TRBJ1-1, with TRBD1 matching over 8 bases. After removal of 4 bases from V and 0 bases from J, the junction contained 8 bases not matched to a gene. Germline CDR1 is SGHRS and CDR2 is YFSETQ. The CDR3 extends over 16 amino acids.

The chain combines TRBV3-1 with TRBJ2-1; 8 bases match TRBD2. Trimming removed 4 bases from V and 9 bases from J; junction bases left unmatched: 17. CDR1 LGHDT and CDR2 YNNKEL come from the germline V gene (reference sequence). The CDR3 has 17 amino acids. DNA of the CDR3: TGTGCCAGCAGCCCACCCCTCAAGCGGGGGTCGGCGAGTGAGCAGTTCTTC. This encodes CASSPPLKRGSASEQFF.

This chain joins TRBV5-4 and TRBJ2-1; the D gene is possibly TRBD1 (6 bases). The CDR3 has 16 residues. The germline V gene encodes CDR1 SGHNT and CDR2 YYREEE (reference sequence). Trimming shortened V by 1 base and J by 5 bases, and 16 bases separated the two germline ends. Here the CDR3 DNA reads TGTGCCAGCAGCTTGTCCCACAGGGCCGCGAACAATGAGCAGTTCTTC. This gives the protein CASSLSHRAANNEQFF. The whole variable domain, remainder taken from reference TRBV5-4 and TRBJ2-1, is ETGVTQSPTHLIKTRGQQVTLRCSSQSGHNTVSWYQQALGQGPQFIFQYYREEENGRGNFPPRFSGLQFPNYSSELNVNALELDDSALYLCASSLSHRAANNEQFFGPGTRLTVL.

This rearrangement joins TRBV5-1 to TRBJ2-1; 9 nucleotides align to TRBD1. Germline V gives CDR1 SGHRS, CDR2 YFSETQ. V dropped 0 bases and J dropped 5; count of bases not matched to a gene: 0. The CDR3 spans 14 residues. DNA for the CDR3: TGCGCCAGCAGCTTGGGACAGGGGGACAATGAGCAGTTCTTC. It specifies CASSLGQGDNEQFF.

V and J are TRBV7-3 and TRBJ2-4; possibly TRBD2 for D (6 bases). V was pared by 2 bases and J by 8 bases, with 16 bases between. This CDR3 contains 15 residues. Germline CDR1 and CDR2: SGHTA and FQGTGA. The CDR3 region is CASSLAGPPRDIQYF. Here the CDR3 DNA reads TGTGCCAGCAGCTTAGCGGGACCCCCCCGGGACATTCAGTACTTC.

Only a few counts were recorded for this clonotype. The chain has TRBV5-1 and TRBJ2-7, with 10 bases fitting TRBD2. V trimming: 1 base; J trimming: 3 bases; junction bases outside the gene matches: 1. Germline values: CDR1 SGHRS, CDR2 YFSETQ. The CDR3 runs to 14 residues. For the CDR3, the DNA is TGCGCCAGCAGCTTGACTAGCGGGAACTACGAGCAGTACTTC. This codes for CASSLTSGNYEQYF.

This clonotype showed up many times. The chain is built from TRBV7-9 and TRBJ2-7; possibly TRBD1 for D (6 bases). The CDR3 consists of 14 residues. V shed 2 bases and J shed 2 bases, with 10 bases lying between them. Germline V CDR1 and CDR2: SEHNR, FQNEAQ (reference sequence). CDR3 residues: CASSLRQGPYEQYF. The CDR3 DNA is TGTGCCAGCAGCTTAAGGCAGGGGCCCTACGAGCAGTACTTC. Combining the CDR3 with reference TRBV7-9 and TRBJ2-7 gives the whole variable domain DTGVSQNPRHKITKRGQNVTFRCDPISEHNRLYWYRQTLGQGPEFLTYFQNEAQLEKSRLLSDRFSAERPKGSFSTLEIQRTEQGDSAMYLCASSLRQGPYEQYFGPGTRLTVT.

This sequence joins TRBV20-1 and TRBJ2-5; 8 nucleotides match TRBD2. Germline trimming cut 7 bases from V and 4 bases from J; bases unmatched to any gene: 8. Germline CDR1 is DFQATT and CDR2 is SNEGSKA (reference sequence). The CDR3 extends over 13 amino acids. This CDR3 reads CSVTTTSVETQYF. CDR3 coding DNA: TGCAGTGTCACAACGACTAGCGTAGAGACCCAGTACTTC.

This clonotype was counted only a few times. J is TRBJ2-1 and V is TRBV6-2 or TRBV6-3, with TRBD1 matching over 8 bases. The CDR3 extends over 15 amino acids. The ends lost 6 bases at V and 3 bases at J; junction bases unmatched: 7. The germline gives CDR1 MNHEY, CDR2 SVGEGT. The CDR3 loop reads CASSFRGLLYNEQFF. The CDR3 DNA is TGTGCCAGCAGCTTCAGGGGGCTACTCTACAATGAGCAGTTCTTC.

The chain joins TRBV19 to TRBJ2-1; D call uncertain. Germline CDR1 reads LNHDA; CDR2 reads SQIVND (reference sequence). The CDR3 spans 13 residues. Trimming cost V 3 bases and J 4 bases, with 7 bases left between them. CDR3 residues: CASSIGLYNEQFF. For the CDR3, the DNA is TGTGCCAGTAGTATCGGGTTGTACAATGAGCAGTTCTTC.

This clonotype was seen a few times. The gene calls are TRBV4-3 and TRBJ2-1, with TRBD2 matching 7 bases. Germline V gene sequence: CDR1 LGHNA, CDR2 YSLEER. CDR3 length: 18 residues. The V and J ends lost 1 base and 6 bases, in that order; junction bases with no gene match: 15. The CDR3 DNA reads TGCGCCAGCAGCCAAGTCGGCAGCGGGATGACTCTGGGCAATGAGCAGTTCTTC. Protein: CASSQVGSGMTLGNEQFF.

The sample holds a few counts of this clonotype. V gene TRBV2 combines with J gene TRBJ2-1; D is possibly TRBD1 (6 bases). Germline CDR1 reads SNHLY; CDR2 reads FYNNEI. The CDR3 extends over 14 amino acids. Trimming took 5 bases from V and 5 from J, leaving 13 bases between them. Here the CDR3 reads CASSIRQEDNEQFF. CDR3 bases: TGTGCCAGCAGTATCCGACAGGAGGACAATGAGCAGTTCTTC.

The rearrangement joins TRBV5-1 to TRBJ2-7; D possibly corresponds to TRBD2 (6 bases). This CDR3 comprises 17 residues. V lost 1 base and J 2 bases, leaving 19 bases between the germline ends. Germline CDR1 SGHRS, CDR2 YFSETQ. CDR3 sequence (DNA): TGCGCCAGCAGCTTGTTCGCAGTGAAGGTAGCGGCCTACGAGCAGTACTTC. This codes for CASSLFAVKVAAYEQYF. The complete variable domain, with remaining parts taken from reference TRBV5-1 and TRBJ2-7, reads KAGVTQTPRYLIKTRGQQVTLSCSPISGHRSVSWYQQTPGQGLQFLFEYFSETQRNKGNFPGRFSGRQFSNSRSEMNVSTLELGDSALYLCASSLFAVKVAAYEQYFGPGTRLTVT.

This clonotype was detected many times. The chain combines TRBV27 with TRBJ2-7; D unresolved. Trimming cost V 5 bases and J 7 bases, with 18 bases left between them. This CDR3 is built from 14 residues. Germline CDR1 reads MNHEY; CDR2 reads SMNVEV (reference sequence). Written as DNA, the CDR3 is TGTGCCAGCAGTGTGGACCGGTACCCTAGGGAGCAGTACTTC. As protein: CASSVDRYPREQYF.

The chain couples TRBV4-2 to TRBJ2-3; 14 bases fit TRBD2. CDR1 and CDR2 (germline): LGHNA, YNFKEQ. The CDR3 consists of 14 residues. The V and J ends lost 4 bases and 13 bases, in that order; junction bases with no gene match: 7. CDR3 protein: CASSPGTSGRAKYF. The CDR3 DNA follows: TGTGCCAGCAGCCCCGGGACTAGCGGGAGAGCTAAGTATTTT.

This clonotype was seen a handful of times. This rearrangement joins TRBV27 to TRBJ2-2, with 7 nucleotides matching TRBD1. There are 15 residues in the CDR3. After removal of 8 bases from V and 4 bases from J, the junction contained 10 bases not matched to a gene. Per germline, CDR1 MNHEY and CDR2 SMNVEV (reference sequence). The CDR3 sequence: CASSRRDSLTGELFF. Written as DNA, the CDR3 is TGTGCCAGCTCTCGCCGGGACAGCCTCACCGGGGAGCTGTTTTTT.